Each of the 14 T cell receptor beta chains below was sequenced from the same sample in a study of beta chain features in type 1 diabetes (dated by TCRdb to the late 2010s). Paper-wide results and their limitations: In all four CD4+ subsets, TCRB CDR3 length was moderately but significantly shorter in type 1 diabetes patients.

The library relied on the immunoSEQ multiplex PCR assay. The entire isolated RNA was reverse transcribed using the High Capacity cDNA Reverse Transcription Kit, and thus expressed TCRB transcripts were sequenced. In TCRdb, the immuneACCESS table is reduced to in-frame sequences with V and J assigned. These tables do not hold every clone; where another copy was compared, an unresolved V gene accounts for under half, and the others remain unexplained. This sample comprises 250,000 to 300,000 clones, roughly an eighth of them detected only once. 0.017% of the sample comes from the top ten. The antigens these receptors bind are not known. The sample consisted of naive CD4+ T cells from blood. The meaning of the sample's cell subset or site label: true naive CD4+ T cells. The receptors shown here come from a man younger than 40 with type 1 diabetes.

In this sample, this clone turned up a few times. The rearrangement uses TRBV6-5 and TRBJ2-2; 7 bases agree with TRBD1. The CDR3 runs to 13 residues. Trimming cost V 8 bases and J 0 bases; bases outside gene matches: 0. Germline CDR1 MNHEY, CDR2 SVGAGI. The chain's CDR3 is CASQGANTGELFF. CDR3 sequence (DNA): TGTGCCAGCCAGGGGGCGAACACCGGGGAGCTGTTTTTT.

Only a few counts were recorded for this clone. The chain joins TRBV28 to TRBJ2-7, with TRBD1 matching 8 bases. Germline lookup yields CDR1 MDHEN and CDR2 SYDVKM. The V and J ends lost 5 bases and 4 bases, in that order; junction bases with no gene match: 13. The CDR3 is 16 amino acids. Here the CDR3 reads CASSPGQGRGLYEQYF. The CDR3 nucleotides read TGTGCCAGCAGTCCCGGACAGGGTAGAGGACTTTACGAGCAGTACTTC.

This clone has only a few counts. The DNA of the CDR3 is TGTGCCAGCAGCTTAAGACAGGAAGAGACCCAGTACTTC. Its translation is CASSLRQEETQYF. V is TRBV7-2 and J is TRBJ2-5; D might be TRBD1 (6 bases). The germline V gene has CDR1 SGHTA and CDR2 FQGNSA. V was pared by 2 bases and J by 3 bases, with 7 bases between. This CDR3 region has 13 residues.

This clone showed up just a few times. CDR3 sequence (DNA): TGCGCCAGCAGCTTGGTATCCGGGACAGGGGGTTATGGCTACACCTTC. This gives the protein CASSLVSGTGGYGYTF. V usage is TRBV5-1 and J usage is TRBJ1-2; 11 bases fit TRBD1. V lost 0 bases, J lost 5 bases, and 6 bases stayed unmatched. Germline V lookup: CDR1 SGHRS, CDR2 YFSETQ. This CDR3 contains 16 residues.

V and J are TRBV7-9 and TRBJ1-2; a possible D gene is TRBD1 (6 bases). This CDR3 is built from 11 residues. Germline values: CDR1 SEHNR, CDR2 FQNEAQ (reference sequence). Trimming cost V 7 bases and J 10 bases, with 13 bases left between them. The CDR3 nucleotides are TGTGCCAGCACCAACAGGGATCCCTACACCTTC. As protein: CASTNRDPYTF.

This clone was counted between two and nine times. This chain uses TRBV2 with TRBJ1-5, with 7 bases aligning to TRBD1. The CDR3 covers 13 residues. Looked up from germline, CDR1 is SNHLY and CDR2 is FYNNEI. As DNA, the CDR3 is TGTGCGACCGTCGACAGGGAGAATCAGCCCCAGCATTTT. It specifies CATVDRENQPQHF.

The chain joins TRBV7-2 to TRBJ2-3; 11 nucleotides line up with TRBD2. The V segment lost 4 bases and the J segment 2 bases; nucleotides outside the gene matches: 11. The V gene's germline CDR1 is SGHTA and CDR2 FQGNSA. CDR3 length equals 18 residues. CDR3 sequence (DNA): TGTGCCAGCAGCTCCCGAATCCTAGCGGGAGGCTTCACAGATACGCAGTATTTT. It yields the protein CASSSRILAGGFTDTQYF.

This clone appeared a few times. The genes are TRBV7-9 and TRBJ2-5, with TRBD2 identical over 7 bases. CDR3 length: 16 amino acids. Germline loops: CDR1 SEHNR, CDR2 FQNEAQ (reference sequence). The V and J ends lost 2 bases and 1 base, in that order; junction bases with no gene match: 7. The DNA for the CDR3 is TGTGCCAGCAGCTTAATGGCTAGCGGTCCCCAAGAGACCCAGTACTTC. Its translation is CASSLMASGPQETQYF.

This rearrangement joins TRBV2 to TRBJ2-1, with 9 bases lining up with TRBD1. The CDR3 loop spans 14 amino acids. The junction had 2 bases not matched to a gene; V was cut back by 1 base and J by 7 bases. Germline V CDR1 and CDR2: SNHLY, FYNNEI. CDR3 sequence reads: CASSEDRGPNEQFF. In DNA, the CDR3 is TGTGCCAGCAGTGAAGACAGGGGGCCGAATGAGCAGTTCTTC.

This clone was recorded a few times. The rearrangement links TRBV28 to TRBJ1-1, with a possible D match to TRBD1 (6 bases). Looked up from germline, CDR1 is MDHEN and CDR2 is SYDVKM. V was trimmed by 7 bases and J by 5 bases, leaving 14 bases between them. The CDR3 is made up of 13 amino acids. The CDR3 coding sequence is TGTGCCAGCATGGTTGTACAGGGAACTGAAGCTTTCTTT. Translated: CASMVVQGTEAFF.

This clone has more than one count but fewer than ten. This rearrangement joins TRBV5-1 to TRBJ2-7; 7 nucleotides align to TRBD1. Germline CDR1 is SGHRS and CDR2 is YFSETQ. The CDR3 extends over 11 amino acids. The ends lost 4 bases at V and 10 bases at J; junction bases unmatched: 5. CDR3 in amino acids: CASSRDREQYF. The CDR3 bases are TGCGCCAGCAGCCGGGACAGAGAACAGTACTTC. Full variable domain (remainder filled in from reference TRBV5-1 and TRBJ2-7): KAGVTQTPRYLIKTRGQQVTLSCSPISGHRSVSWYQQTPGQGLQFLFEYFSETQRNKGNFPGRFSGRQFSNSRSEMNVSTLELGDSALYLCASSRDREQYFGPGTRLTVT.

This clone was counted a few times. V usage is TRBV18 and J usage is TRBJ2-5, with D possibly TRBD2 on 6 matching bases. This CDR3 is 14 amino acids long. Germline V lookup: CDR1 KGHSH, CDR2 LQKENI. V was pared by 6 bases and J by 5 bases, with 16 bases between. The CDR3 DNA reads as TGTGCCAGCTCCCCGGGATGGCGGGGCGAGACCCAGTACTTC. This codes for CASSPGWRGETQYF. Combining the CDR3 with reference TRBV18 and TRBJ2-5 gives the whole variable domain NAGVMQNPRHLVRRRGQEARLRCSPMKGHSHVYWYRQLPEEGLKFMVYLQKENIIDESGMPKERFSAEFPKEGPSILRIQQVVRGDSAAYFCASSPGWRGETQYFGPGTRLLVL.

The V and J genes are TRBV7-2 and TRBJ1-2; D not certain. V lost 5 bases and J lost 1, with 11 bases in between. From germline, CDR1 is SGHTA and CDR2 FQGNSA. There are 14 residues in the CDR3. The CDR3 DNA reads as TGTGCCAGCAGCGGTAGACACCTTAACTATGGCTACACCTTC. Translation gives CASSGRHLNYGYTF.

V and J are TRBV21-1 and TRBJ1-4. TRBV21-1 is a listed pseudogene. The CDR3 has 16 residues. CDR3 in amino acids: CASRTPRSAANEKLFF. CDR3 nucleotides: TGTGCCAGCAGAACCCCGAGGTCGGCCGCCAATGAAAAACTGTTTTTT.